This T cell receptor (beta chain) stems from a study of OX40 agonist ivuxolimab in advanced cancers. The method was immunoSEQ multiplex PCR; TCRdb's version includes in-frame clones alone and lacks a portion of them. The repertoire holds about 100,000 clones, with around nine tenths as singletons. The germline V gene has CDR1 LGHNA and CDR2 YNFKEQ. The CDR3 has 14 amino acids. V was cut by 0 bases and J by 5 bases, with 10 bases left in between. This receptor was identified in an adult with an advanced solid tumor such as melanoma, head and neck, liver or kidney cancer. Source: CD4+ or CD8+ T cells sorted from blood, taken in a trial of the OX40 agonist ivuxolimab. The chain uses TRBV4-2 and TRBJ1-2, with no clear D. The CDR3 DNA follows: TGTGCCAGCAGCCAAGATCGGGAATATTATGGCTACACCTTC. Residues: CASSQDREYYGYTF.